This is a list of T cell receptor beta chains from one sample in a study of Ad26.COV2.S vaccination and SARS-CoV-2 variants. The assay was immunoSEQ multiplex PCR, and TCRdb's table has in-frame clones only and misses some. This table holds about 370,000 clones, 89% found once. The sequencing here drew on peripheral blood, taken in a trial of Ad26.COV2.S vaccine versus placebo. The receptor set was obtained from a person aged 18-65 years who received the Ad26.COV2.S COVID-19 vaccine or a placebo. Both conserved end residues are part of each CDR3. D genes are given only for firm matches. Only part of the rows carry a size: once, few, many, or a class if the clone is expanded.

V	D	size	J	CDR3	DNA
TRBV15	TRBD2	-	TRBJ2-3	CATSGGPGTISSTDTQYF	TGTGCCACCAGCGGAGGGCCCGGGACTATTTCCAGCACAGATACGCAGTATTTT
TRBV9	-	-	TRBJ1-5	CASSVEGQPQHF	TGTGCCAGCAGCGTAGAAGGTCAGCCCCAGCATTTT
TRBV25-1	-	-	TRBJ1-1	CASRMTGDTEAFF	TGTGCCAGCAGGATGACGGGGGACACTGAAGCTTTCTTT
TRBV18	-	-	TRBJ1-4	CASSPSGVGEKLFF	TGTGCCAGCTCCCCCTCAGGGGTCGGTGAAAAACTGTTTTTT
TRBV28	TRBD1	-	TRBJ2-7	CASSYGQGPYEQYF	TGTGCCAGCAGTTACGGACAGGGCCCCTACGAGCAGTACTTC
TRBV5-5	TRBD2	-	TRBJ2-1	CASSSGLANEQFF	TGTGCCAGCAGCTCGGGACTAGCGAATGAGCAGTTCTTC
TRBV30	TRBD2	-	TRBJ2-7	CAWSTLKGLADYEQYF	TGTGCCTGGAGTACTCTCAAGGGACTAGCGGATTACGAGCAGTACTTC
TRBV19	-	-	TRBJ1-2	CASSLGLGSNYGYTF	TGTGCCAGTAGCCTCGGTTTGGGTTCTAACTATGGCTACACCTTC
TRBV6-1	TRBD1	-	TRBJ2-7	CASSEVFGQGAYEQYF	TGTGCCAGCAGTGAAGTCTTTGGGCAGGGGGCTTACGAGCAGTACTTC
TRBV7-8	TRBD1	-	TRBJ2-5	CASSLGTGEETQYF	TGTGCCAGCAGCTTAGGGACAGGGGAGGAGACCCAGTACTTC
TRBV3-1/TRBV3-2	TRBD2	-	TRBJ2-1	CASSERLGLAGEGYNEQFF	TGTGCCAGCAGCGAAAGATTGGGACTAGCGGGAGAGGGCTACAATGAGCAGTTCTTC
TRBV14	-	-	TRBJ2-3	CASSPRRALNTDTQYF	TGTGCCAGCAGCCCCCGTCGGGCCCTTAACACAGATACGCAGTATTTT
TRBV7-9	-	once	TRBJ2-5	CASSMKETQYF	TGTGCCAGCAGCATGAAAGAGACCCAGTACTTC
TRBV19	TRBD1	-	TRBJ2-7	CASSTGTGSAGQYF	TGTGCCAGTAGTACCGGGACAGGGTCGGCAGGGCAGTACTTC
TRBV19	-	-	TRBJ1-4	CASSKGGTNEKLFF	TGTGCCAGTAGTAAGGGGGGCACTAATGAAAAACTGTTTTTT
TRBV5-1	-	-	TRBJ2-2	CASRPEGLTGELFF	TGCGCCAGCAGACCGGAGGGCCTCACCGGGGAGCTGTTTTTT